This T cell receptor beta chain was captured in a study of T cell responses to AZD1222 COVID-19 vaccine (dated by TCRdb to 2020 to 2022). As for the study more broadly: A total of around 240 trial participants underwent TCR sequencing, of whom around 210 had received two doses of AZD1222 and around 26 had received two doses of the MenACWY control vaccine. Trial participants were enrolled by age into subgroups of 18-55, 56-69 and 70-plus years, and 148, 28 and 57 TCR-sequenced participants, respectively, were included in these subgroups.

Read against the paper, the sample's time point label means: about 28 days (+/-7) after the second vaccine dose. AZD1222 recipients whose second dose came at about 4 weeks and those whose second dose came at about 12 weeks were combined into one group, since spike-specific TCR depth and breadth did not differ between the two schedules. Vaccinee samples were obtained from the UK trials COV001 and COV002, which included a single-blind randomized controlled phase 2/3 trial of AZD1222 (ChAdOx1 nCoV-19) in healthy adults. For TCRbeta chain sequencing, PBMC samples were collected from trial participants at day 0 and at day 28 after the second dose. The paper as a whole reports these results and caveats: Conclusions about previously exposed vaccinees are limited, since just a handful of AZD1222 recipients were seropositive for SARS-CoV-2 at baseline. The whole spike protein was spanned by vaccine-associated CD4 TCRs, and dominant responses were seen in regions 160-218 and 743-854. Reportedly, almost half of the unique spike-specific TCRs recognized epitopes lying outside the regions that are mutated in the B.1.351 and B.1.1.7 variants. Because no samples from the day 14 peak response were available, repertoires could be characterized only after the peak T cell response. In the small 56-69-year group, the increase in depth fell short of significance, most likely because of low power. Participants were mostly white British, with more females than males. The authors suggested clonal diversity may have been underestimated. A significant rise in spike-specific TCR breadth and depth was observed after two AZD1222 doses relative to day 0 and relative to MenACWY recipients.

Regarding this clone: Its antigen is unknown. Base qualities are missing; no much larger clone stands one base away.

V ends up 2 bases short and J 11 bases short, with an unmatched junction base count of 11. Via the germline V gene, CDR1 is MDHEN and CDR2 SYDVKM. The CDR3 has 16 amino acids, counting the end cysteine and phenylalanine. CDR3 DNA only is kept here, 48 bases in frame from base 1. The CDR3 regions of human TCRbeta chains were analyzed by immunosequencing. In the source study's methods: Repertoire TCRs were matched against a reference library of SARS-CoV-2-specific TCRs generated with the MIRA antigen-specificity platform. Breadth was defined as the fraction of unique TCRs that were SARS-CoV-2-associated, and depth was defined as the fraction of total T cells that were SARS-CoV-2-associated. Using the MIRA data, every spike-specific TCR was mapped to the spike region that the TCR reacted to and assigned to either a CD4 or a CD8 class. Log10-transformed breadth and depth values were compared by one-way ANOVA with Sidak's multiple comparisons tests. Sourced from immuneACCESS, this table was stored by TCRdb with only in-frame sequences that have V and J called. A share of the clones is absent; for the studies checked, an unresolved V gene accounts for under half, and the remainder has no known explanation. Clone size and V and J calls were adopted from that table, with D and trimming inferred from the DNA. The sample includes some 150,000 clones, with over 80% observed a single time. Over 8% of the sample is in the top ten clones.

The sequenced sample was peripheral blood, obtained 28 days after the second AZD1222 dose. The V and J genes are TRBV28 and TRBJ1-6, and 8 bases in between align with TRBD1. This receptor was obtained from an adult who received the AZD1222 COVID-19 vaccine. The DNA sequence follows: TGTGCCAGCAGTTTAGGAGCAAACAGGGACAGGACACCCCTCCACTTT. It encodes CASSLGANRDRTPLHF.